In this sample, the clone carrying this TCR beta chain turned up a few times. Method: immunoSEQ multiplex PCR; TCRdb's copy keeps in-frame clones and lacks some. The profile covers 79,000 or so clones, with 85% to 95% appearing a single time and around 0.4% taken by the ten largest. The data originate from a study of technical replicates of blood from several donors. This CDR3 has 18 amino acids. The V and J ends lost 1 base and 0 bases, in that order; junction bases with no gene match: 8. The V gene's germline CDR1 is LGHNA and CDR2 YNFKEQ. The source material was T cells isolated from PBMCs. This clonotype originated in a human donor in good health. The gene calls are TRBV4-2 and TRBJ2-7; 11 bases are a match to TRBD2. CDR3 protein: CASSQGPSGRTSSYEQYF. The CDR3 nucleotides are TGTGCCAGCAGCCAAGGCCCTAGCGGGAGGACTAGCTCCTACGAGCAGTACTTC.